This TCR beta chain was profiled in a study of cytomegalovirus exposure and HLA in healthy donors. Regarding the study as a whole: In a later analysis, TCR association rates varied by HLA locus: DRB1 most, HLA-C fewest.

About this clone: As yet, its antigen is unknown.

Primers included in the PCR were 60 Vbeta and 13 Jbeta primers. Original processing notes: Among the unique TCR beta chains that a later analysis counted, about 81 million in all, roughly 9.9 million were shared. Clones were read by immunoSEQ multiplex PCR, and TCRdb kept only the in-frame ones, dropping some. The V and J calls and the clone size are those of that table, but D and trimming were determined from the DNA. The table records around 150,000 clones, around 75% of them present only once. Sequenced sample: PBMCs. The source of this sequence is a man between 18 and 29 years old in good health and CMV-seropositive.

CDR3 sequence (DNA): TGTGCCAGCAGCTCCGCGGGGAGCTCCTACAATGAGCAGTTCTTC. It translates to CASSSAGSSYNEQFF. The chain is built from TRBV7-9 and TRBJ2-1, with D perhaps TRBD2 (6 bases). Trimming took off 4 bases at V and 0 bases at J, with 10 bases between the two ends. This CDR3 is 15 amino acids long. The germline gives CDR1 SEHNR, CDR2 FQNEAQ (reference sequence).